These 21 T cell receptor beta chains came from one sample sequenced in a study of cytomegalovirus exposure and HLA in healthy donors. In the PCR, 60 Vbeta and 13 Jbeta primers were used. The repertoire was sequenced with immunoSEQ multiplex PCR; TCRdb's copy has only in-frame clones and lacks some. The table records 200,000 to 250,000 clones, around 75% of them present only once. The sequencing sample was made of PBMCs. The receptors here all came from a woman in her twenties or thirties in good health and CMV-seronegative.

The rearrangement joins TRBV11-2 to TRBJ1-1, with no clear D. This CDR3 spans 14 amino acids. The V gene's germline CDR1 is SGHAT and CDR2 FQNNGV. V lost 7 bases to trimming and J lost 3 bases, with 15 bases between them. The CDR3 sequence is CASNKWRSDTEAFF. The CDR3 nucleotides read TGTGCCAGCAATAAATGGAGGTCAGACACTGAAGCTTTCTTT.

This clone was seen more than once but under ten times. J is TRBJ2-1 and V is TRBV18; D is perhaps TRBD2 (6 bases). Germline V gene data show CDR1 as KGHSH and CDR2 as LQKENI. Between the trimmed V and J ends, which lost 1 base and 4 bases, there was a span of 14 bases. CDR3 length equals 16 residues. The CDR3 loop is CASSPLGLPDYNEQFF. Written as DNA, the CDR3 is TGTGCCAGCTCACCACTAGGACTACCCGATTACAATGAGCAGTTCTTC.

The gene calls are TRBV5-5 and TRBJ2-5, with TRBD2 identical over 8 bases. The CDR3 is made up of 14 amino acids. Trimming cost V 4 bases and J 5 bases; bases outside gene matches: 7. Germline CDR1 and CDR2: SGHKS and YYEKEE (reference sequence). The CDR3 DNA follows: TGTGCCAGCAGCCCGGGGGGGCCTTCGGAGACCCAGTACTTC. Translating it yields CASSPGGPSETQYF.

The chain joins TRBV19 to TRBJ1-1; 7 bases are a match to TRBD1. Germline-derived CDR1 and CDR2 are LNHDA and SQIVND (reference sequence). J was trimmed by 6 bases and V by 3 bases; bases with no gene match: 4. The CDR3 runs to 13 residues. The CDR3 spells CASSIAGTAEAFF. CDR3 sequence (DNA): TGTGCCAGTAGTATTGCCGGGACAGCTGAAGCTTTCTTT.

The V call is TRBV27, the J call TRBJ2-1, with D tentatively TRBD2 (7 bases). The CDR3 is 14 amino acids. V was cut by 3 bases and J by 4 bases, with 10 bases left in between. CDR1 and CDR2 (germline): MNHEY, SMNVEV (reference sequence). CDR3 sequence: CASSLGGGYNEQFF. As DNA, the CDR3 is TGTGCCAGCAGTTTGGGAGGGGGTTACAATGAGCAGTTCTTC.

V is TRBV6-5 and J is TRBJ1-2; D is unclear. Germline-derived CDR1 and CDR2 are MNHEY and SVGAGI. The CDR3 covers 13 residues. V was pared by 7 bases and J by 8 bases, with 17 bases between. The CDR3 DNA is TGTGCCAGCAAAGGACGGGCGGAGGTCGGCTACACCTTC. Encoded protein: CASKGRAEVGYTF.

The chain combines TRBV11-3 with TRBJ1-1; 10 nucleotides align to TRBD1. The germline gives CDR1 SGHNT, CDR2 YENEEA. CDR3 length: 16 residues. The trim removed 5 bases at V and 0 bases at J, leaving 6 bases unmatched. The CDR3 bases are TGTGCCAGCAGCGCAGACAGGGGGCTAATGAACACTGAAGCTTTCTTT. It is translated as CASSADRGLMNTEAFF.

This clone was counted a few times. This sequence joins TRBV27 and TRBJ2-5; 7 bases line up with TRBD1. Germline CDR1 and CDR2: MNHEY and SMNVEV (reference sequence). The CDR3 runs to 16 residues. J gave up 1 base and V 6 bases, and 11 bases lay outside the gene matches. Here the CDR3 DNA reads TGTGCCAGCAGCTTAATTATGGGGACAGTCCAAGAGACCCAGTACTTC. Amino acids: CASSLIMGTVQETQYF.

The rearrangement joins TRBV10-3 to TRBJ2-1; 7 nucleotides align to TRBD2. Per germline, CDR1 ENHRY and CDR2 SYGVKD. After removal of 10 bases from V and 3 bases from J, the junction contained 3 bases not matched to a gene. The CDR3 length is 12 residues. The CDR3 loop reads CATWGGYNEQFF. The CDR3 DNA reads TGTGCCACCTGGGGGGGCTACAATGAGCAGTTCTTC.

The chain links TRBV7-2 to TRBJ1-1, with D maybe TRBD1 (6 bases). V was cut by 1 base and J by 1 base, with 19 bases left in between. The germline V gene encodes CDR1 SGHTA and CDR2 FQGNSA. The CDR3 has 18 residues. The CDR3: CASSLGGGRGGPNTEAFF. CDR3 bases: TGTGCCAGCAGCTTAGGCGGTGGGAGGGGGGGCCCGAACACTGAAGCTTTCTTT.

The CDR3 region is CASSLDAGALDGYTF. CDR3 coding DNA: TGTGCCAGCAGCTTAGATGCAGGGGCTCTGGATGGCTACACCTTC. V usage is TRBV7-9 and J usage is TRBJ1-2; the D gene is possibly TRBD1 (6 bases). Trimming removed 1 base from V and 6 bases from J, with 15 bases in between. Germline V CDR1 and CDR2: SEHNR, FQNEAQ (reference sequence). The CDR3 sequence is 15 residues long.

This chain uses TRBV29-1 with TRBJ2-1; the match to TRBD2 covers 7 bases. This CDR3 contains 15 residues. Trimming removed 1 base from V and 6 bases from J; junction bases left unmatched: 9. In germline, CDR1 is SQVTM, CDR2 ANQGSEA. The CDR3 loop is CSVEAGEPGGNEQFF. The CDR3 DNA sequence: TGCAGCGTTGAAGCGGGCGAACCGGGGGGCAATGAGCAGTTCTTC.

This clone came up once. This chain links TRBV10-2 with TRBJ1-1; 7 nucleotides match TRBD1. CDR3 length: 14 residues. Germline loops: CDR1 WSHSY, CDR2 SAAADI. V shed 3 bases, J shed 3 bases, and the junction held 4 bases outside the gene matches. As DNA, the CDR3 is TGCGCCAGCAGTGAAACAGGGGTCGACACTGAAGCTTTCTTT. Protein: CASSETGVDTEAFF.

The chain carries TRBV2 and TRBJ2-7, with TRBD2 matching 9 bases. CDR3 size: 14 residues. Germline loops: CDR1 SNHLY, CDR2 FYNNEI. V lost 8 bases and J lost 0; bases outside the gene matches: 5. CDR3 sequence: CASSLAGHSYEQYF. For the CDR3, the DNA is TGTGCCAGCTCCCTAGCGGGACACTCCTACGAGCAGTACTTC.

In its sample, this clone was seen once. The chain carries TRBV4-1 and TRBJ1-2; D gene unclear. In germline, CDR1 is MGHRA, CDR2 YSYEKL. The CDR3 totals 15 residues. V was clipped by 0 bases and J by 4 bases, with 12 bases between them. The CDR3 spells CASSQDPRFLYGYTF. CDR3 in DNA: TGCGCCAGCAGCCAAGATCCCAGGTTCCTCTATGGCTACACCTTC.

The chain combines TRBV27 with TRBJ2-6; D uncertain. CDR1 is MNHEY and CDR2 is SMNVEV in the germline V gene (reference sequence). The V and J ends lost 3 bases and 4 bases respectively, with 10 bases between them. The CDR3 is 15 amino acids. CDR3 DNA sequence: TGTGCCAGCAGTTTTCTGTCCTCCGGGGCCAACGTCCTGACTTTC. Translating gives CASSFLSSGANVLTF.

The rearrangement uses TRBV6-6 and TRBJ1-1; D remains ambiguous. V was trimmed by 6 bases and J by 1 base, leaving 6 bases between them. The CDR3 runs 12 residues. CDR1 is MNHNY and CDR2 is SVGAGI in the germline V gene (reference sequence). Here the CDR3 DNA reads TGTGCCAGCAGAAGACAGAACACTGAAGCTTTCTTT. Protein product: CASRRQNTEAFF.

The CDR3 DNA reads as TGTGCCAGCAGCTTAGAGGGGTACTATGGCTACACCTTC. This translates into CASSLEGYYGYTF. The gene calls are TRBV7-2 and TRBJ1-2, with D perhaps TRBD1 (5 bases). The length of the CDR3 is 13 residues. Germline V lookup: CDR1 SGHTA, CDR2 FQGNSA. Trimming removed 1 base at V and 3 bases at J, with 6 bases between.

The chain combines TRBV7-9 with TRBJ2-3; TRBD2 is a possible D gene (7 bases). The CDR3 consists of 14 residues. CDR1 and CDR2 (germline): SEHNR, FQNEAQ (reference sequence). V was trimmed by 2 bases and J by 6 bases, leaving 12 bases between them. The CDR3 protein is CASSLRGASDTQYF. The DNA of the CDR3 is TGTGCCAGCAGCTTACGGGGGGCGTCGGATACGCAGTATTTT.

This clone was found once. The V call is TRBV19, the J call TRBJ2-3; 9 bases map to TRBD1. The V gene end was trimmed by 10 bases and the J gene end by 1 base; junction bases not matched to a gene: 12. Germline CDR1 is LNHDA and CDR2 is SQIVND (reference sequence). The CDR3 consists of 16 residues. This CDR3 is CATSGGQGRGTDTQYF. In DNA, the CDR3 is TGTGCCACTTCGGGGGGACAGGGCAGGGGCACAGATACGCAGTATTTT.

The CDR3 spells CASREPTDNEQFF. The CDR3 coding sequence is TGTGCCAGCAGAGAACCGACAGACAATGAGCAGTTCTTC. The genes are TRBV6-5 and TRBJ2-1, with D possibly being TRBD1 (5 bases). CDR1 is MNHEY and CDR2 is SVGAGI in the germline V gene. The V end lost 6 bases, the J end lost 5 bases, and 11 bases lay between the germline ends. The CDR3 sequence is 13 residues long.